Reported below is one TCR beta chain. Libraries were prepared by immunoSEQ multiplex PCR; TCRdb keeps only in-frame clonotypes and omits some of them. The sample lists fewer than 4,500 clones; around 22% were seen once. The entry originates in a study of T cells in localized non-small cell lung cancer. Germline CDR1 SGHNT, CDR2 YENEEA. The CDR3 extends over 14 amino acids. V lost 2 bases, J lost 8 bases, and 8 bases stayed unmatched. The TCR was taken from a man between 18 and 50 years old with stage II lung adenocarcinoma. The rearrangement joins TRBV11-3 to TRBJ1-1, with 7 bases lining up with TRBD1. Specimen: lung tumor tissue, collected before any cancer treatment. The CDR3 region has the DNA TGTGCCAGCAGCTTATATAGGGGGCTAGTGGAAGCTTTCTTT. Amino acid sequence: CASSLYRGLVEAFF.